This entry describes one TCR beta chain. It has no known antigen specificity. It has no much larger one-base neighbor in the sample; base qualities were not kept. The sample originates from a study of cytomegalovirus exposure and HLA in healthy donors (TCRdb year 2017). In the study overall: An earlier analysis of some 500 of the donors reported 250 to 300 Gb of sequence data and 100 million to 130 million unique TCR beta sequences from about 179 million T cells. An early release covering roughly 600 HLA-typed donors comprised approximately 290 gigabases of sequencing data and tens of millions of unique TCR sequences. The genetic ancestry cluster associated with self-reported Caucasian donors included around four fifths of the 300 to 400 genotyped donors. The study aimed to test whether cataloging public T cell receptors could reveal signatures of past pathogen exposure. The study used immunosequencing to profile the T cell repertoires of approximately 690 subjects and linked those repertoires to cytomegalovirus serostatus. Besides the first cohort of under 700 subjects, a separate validation cohort made up of 90 to 150 different subjects was used. To predict cytomegalovirus infection status, the study combined high-throughput TCR immunosequencing, statistical association of individual TCRs with disease status, and machine learning. A later analysis re-analyzed previously published TCR beta repertoires from several hundred donors and added high-resolution HLA genotyping to study TCR occurrence patterns. Rather than drawing on any new phenotypic data, the later analysis identified candidate immune exposures from TCR beta sequences and the way those sequences occurred across donors. In an earlier analysis of around 540 of the donors, high-throughput TCR beta sequencing was used to judge whether each TCR beta V gene segment behaved as functional or pseudogenic. Donor age, sex, ethnicity and CMV serostatus were compiled together with the repertoire data. In a later genetic analysis, genome-wide SNP genotypes for 398 of the 666 donors were used, and that subset was treated as a discovery cohort. Every repertoire in the discovery cohort had been generated on one and the same sequencing platform. HLA typing covered class I and class II loci at four-digit resolution. Typing coverage differed by locus: A, B, C, DRB1 and DQB1 were typed in about 620-630 donors, DQA1 in about 510, DPA1 in roughly 590, and DPB1 in approximately 450. Because of strong linkage in the cohort, a few DR-DQ haplotypes were treated as single units for association and clustering. Among some 410 genotyped donors of the cohort, an average of roughly 230,000 unique TCR beta nucleotide sequences was sequenced per donor, of which about 19% were non-productive.

Study-wide findings and limitations: When HLA alleles, especially DR and DQ, strongly co-occurred, attributing TCR associations to individual alleles was difficult. The earlier analysis of almost 600 of the donors excluded around 17 rarely observed V segments, including chromosome 9 orphons, because counts were too low. Several of the top co-occurrence clusters appeared to be linked to parvovirus B19, influenza, CMV and Epstein-Barr virus, according to a later analysis. Most CMV-associated TCR beta chains appeared to be HLA-restricted in a later analysis, and the HLA associations seemed to be driven largely by CMV exposure. Across donors, most TCR sequences were observed very rarely, whereas some public TCRs were present in many individuals. Broadly in line with IMGT annotations, most TCR beta V segments showed up in productive rearrangements about 87% or about 30% of the time in an earlier analysis of 587 of the donors. The sequencing pipeline was judged likely to have produced a cluster of highly shared sequence variants as a technical artifact. Because HLA typing was unavailable for some donors at each locus, only the typed subset was used in association tests. A later analysis found that TCR association rates varied across HLA loci, with DRB1 alleles showing the most associated TCRs and HLA-C alleles the fewest. A further reported finding was that TCR beta sequences accurately predicted the HLA-A and HLA-B alleles for most subjects in the first cohort. Specific HLA alleles were associated with 15,000 to 20,000 TCR beta sequences at a false discovery rate of 0.05 in a later analysis. In the study, roughly 160 TCR beta chains were listed as associated with cytomegalovirus. Compared with the roughly 700-donor mean, donors in an Asian-associated ancestry cluster had fewer N-insertions in productive TCRs, according to a later genetic analysis. The authors suggested that the approach could potentially be generalized to other disease states and immunological phenotypes. The classifier was reported to diagnose cytomegalovirus status with high specificity and sensitivity in both the original cohort and the validation cohort. In this cohort, only TCR beta chains were sequenced, and detectable features were limited by the absence of alpha or paired-chain data. An association between a missense DCLRE1C variant and V-gene and J-gene trimming of TCR beta chains was found in a later genetic analysis and replicated in an independent cohort. In a later analysis, HLA-associated TCR beta chains were found to be more clonally expanded and to have lower generation probabilities than equally common non-associated chains. Presence/absence analyses assumed roughly uniform sequencing depth across donors, an assumption that may not hold. In vitro tests confirmed that a few of the cytomegalovirus-associated TCR beta chains recognize cytomegalovirus antigens. The only immune exposure information available for the cohort was CMV serostatus. Correlated functional status among segregating V segments might reflect linkage disequilibrium, but an unknown experimental factor could not be ruled out.

In total, just over 650 healthy bone marrow donors made up the cohort. At the time of sampling, all cohort members were nominally healthy, though unrecorded immune exposures were likely present. The donor was CMV seronegative and was included in the group of about 350 seronegative cohort members. Each donor provided a peripheral blood sample, and peripheral blood mononuclear cells were used for TCR beta sequencing. Genomic DNA extraction from the blood cell samples was performed with the Qiagen DNeasy Blood Extraction Kit. The library was obtained by the immunoSEQ multiplex PCR assay. For the multiplex PCR, a mixture combining 60 forward primers for TCR Vbeta segments and 13 reverse primers for TCR Jbeta segments was used. The CDR3 region of rearranged TCR beta genes was amplified from genomic DNA by a multiplex PCR assay. The amplified TCR beta libraries were sequenced on the Illumina HiSeq System as 87-base-pair reads. In the original analysis: In a later analysis, 77 million or so unique TCR beta chains were counted across the roughly 670 repertoires, and approximately 11 million of these chains were shared by at least two donors. Raw reads were error-corrected and collapsed into unique sequences with a nearest-neighbor algorithm that merged closely related sequences to remove PCR and sequencing errors. V, D and J gene segments were assigned by aligning CDR3 sequences to IMGT reference sequences. For a sequence to be retained, at least a six-nucleotide match to both a V gene segment and a J gene segment was required. A rearrangement was called productive if the CDR3 had no stop codons and remained in frame with V and J, and every other rearrangement was called non-productive. CDR3 was defined by IMGT convention, running from the second conserved V-encoded cysteine to the conserved J-encoded phenylalanine. The earlier analysis of about 500 of the donors excluded sequences that lacked an unambiguous match to a single V gene segment. An earlier analysis of 587 of the donors classified V segments as functional when productive rearrangements were above 56.7% and as segregating when the standard deviation between donors was above 5%. To diagnose cytomegalovirus status from the catalog of TCR beta chain sequences, a statistical classification framework was built. A later analysis assigned V and J genes by comparing TCR nucleotide sequences with IMGT/GENE-DB human TR gene sequences. In a later analysis, CDR3 sequences and most-parsimonious VDJ recombination scenarios were assigned using the TCRdist pipeline. A later analysis defined each TCR beta chain by its CDR3 amino acid sequence plus V-gene family, and excluded reads lacking a unique V-gene family. In a later analysis, 450 to 600 highly shared, low-generation-probability nucleotide sequences were removed to address suspected cross-contamination and a sequencing artifact. In a later analysis, a clonal expansion index for each public chain was calculated from normalized within-repertoire ranks of inferred template counts. A later analysis computed generation probabilities with a VDJ recombination model fitted to out-of-frame rearrangements, and checked the results against IGoR. A later analysis scored TCR-TCR, TCR-HLA and TCR-CMV co-occurrence with hypergeometric tests, applying a repertoire-size bias correction to TCR pairs. In a later analysis, false discovery rates were estimated by permuting HLA or CMV assignments 20 times. In a later analysis, co-occurring TCRs were grouped with DBSCAN, and TCRdist sequence similarity was added when clustering was performed within HLA-allele-positive subsets. Repertoires with fewer than 30,000 or more than 120,000 public chains, plus five repertoires with anomalous nucleotide sharing, were excluded from co-occurrence clustering. Here the immuneACCESS table is served through TCRdb, limited to in-frame sequences with V and J called. Missing clones are a known gap in these copies; in checked studies unresolved V genes cover under half, and the rest lacks a known reason. V, J and clone size derive from that table, while D and trimming were established from the DNA sequence. In all, the sample holds roughly 160,000 clones, and more than 70% of those were seen once. The ten most abundant clones make up around 1.4% of the sample.

This receptor was taken from a man aged 60 to 69 in good health and CMV-seronegative. Sequenced material: PBMCs.

The DNA sequence is as follows: TGTGCCAGCACACCAACCGGGACAGGGCTTCAGTTCTTC. Its translation reads: CASTPTGTGLQFF. The sequence is built from TRBV27 and TRBJ2-1; 9 central nucleotides agree with TRBD1. The CDR3 measures 13 amino acids from cysteine to phenylalanine. This entry keeps only the CDR3 DNA: 39 bases, framed from base 1. The germline V gene encodes CDR1 MNHEY and CDR2 SMNVEV (reference sequence). The germline V end is reduced by 7 bases and the J end by 13 bases; junction bases left unmatched: 11.